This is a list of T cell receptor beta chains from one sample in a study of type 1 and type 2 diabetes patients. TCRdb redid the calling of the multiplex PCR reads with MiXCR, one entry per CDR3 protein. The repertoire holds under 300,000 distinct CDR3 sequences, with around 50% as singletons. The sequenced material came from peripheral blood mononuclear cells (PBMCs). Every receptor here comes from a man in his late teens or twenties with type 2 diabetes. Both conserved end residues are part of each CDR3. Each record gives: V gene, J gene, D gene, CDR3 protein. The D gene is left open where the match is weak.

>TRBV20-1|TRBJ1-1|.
CSASNTGSPSNTEAFF
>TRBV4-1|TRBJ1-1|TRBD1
CASRLGDREAFF
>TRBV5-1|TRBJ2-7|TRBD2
CASSLEVGGYEQYF
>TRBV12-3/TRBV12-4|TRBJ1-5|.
CASSRKYGGNQPQHF
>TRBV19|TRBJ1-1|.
CASSIGGGYTEAFF
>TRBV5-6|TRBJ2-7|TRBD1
CASSLPDRGYSEQYF
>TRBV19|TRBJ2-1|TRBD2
CASSTHQGGSHNEQFF
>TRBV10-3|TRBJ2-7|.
CAISDQTGYEQYF
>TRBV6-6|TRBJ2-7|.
CASSRRASYEQYF
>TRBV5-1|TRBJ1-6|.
CASSSDGMGNSPLHF
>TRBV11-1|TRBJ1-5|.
CASSSRQGWPQHF
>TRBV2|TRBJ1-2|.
CAHGGADYGYTF
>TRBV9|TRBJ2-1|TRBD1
CASSTTLRTGGNEQFF
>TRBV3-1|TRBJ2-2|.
CASSQGWRNTGELFF
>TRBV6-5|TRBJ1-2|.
CASSSSGSTWVNYGYTF
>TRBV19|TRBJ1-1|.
CACPQEDKMGFTEAFF
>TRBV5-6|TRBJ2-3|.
CASSPTWGPGTDTQYF
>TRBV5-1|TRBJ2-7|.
CASSLTTGNYEQYF
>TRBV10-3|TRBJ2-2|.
CAISEPDDTGELFF
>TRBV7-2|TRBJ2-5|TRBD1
CASSLDPQLGQGETQCF
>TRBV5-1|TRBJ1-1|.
CASGGESGLEGTEAFF
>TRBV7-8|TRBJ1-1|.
CAWSVRVLETEAFF
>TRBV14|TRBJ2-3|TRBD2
CASSRRPNPVAGGWGTDTQYF
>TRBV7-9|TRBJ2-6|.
CATPPAESGANVLTF
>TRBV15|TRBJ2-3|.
CATSRAGPTDTQYF
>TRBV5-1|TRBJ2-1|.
CAGSPVEASSYNEQFF
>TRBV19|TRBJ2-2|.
CASSIVGNTGELFF
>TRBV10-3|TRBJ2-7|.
CAISEGGEFYEQYF
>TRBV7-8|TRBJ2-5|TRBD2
CASSLMTSGSGETQYF
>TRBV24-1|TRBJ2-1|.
CATSSRSYNEQFF
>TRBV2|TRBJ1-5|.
CASSWQGNQPQHF
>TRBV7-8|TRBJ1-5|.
CASSLQGNQPQHF
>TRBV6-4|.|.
CAISGETGTSIDEQFF
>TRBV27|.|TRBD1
CASSSNRGNEQFF
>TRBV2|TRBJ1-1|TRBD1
CASSRGGGDTEAFF
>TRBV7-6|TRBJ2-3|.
CASSLVPNTDTQYF
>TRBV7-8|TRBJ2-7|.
CASSPRSEQYF
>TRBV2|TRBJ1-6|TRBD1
CAISGEDRDGSPLHF
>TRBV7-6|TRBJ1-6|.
CASSPQGTYNSPLHF
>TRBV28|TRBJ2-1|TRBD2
CASSLYSGRADFYNEQFF
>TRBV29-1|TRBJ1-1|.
CSALPSGLNTEAFF
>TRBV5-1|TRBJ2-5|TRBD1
CASRQGVGKETQYF